The source of this T cell receptor (beta chain) is a study of blood T cell repertoires in COVID-19. In the study overall: Whether acute or convalescent, the COVID-19 samples came from the United States, Italy and Spain. T cells, B-cell-depleted T cells, or PBMCs provided the cDNA or gDNA that served as material.

As originally analysed: Reference gene primers were amplified, and this amplification served to estimate nucleated cell counts. Sequencing was performed with immunoSEQ multiplex PCR; in TCRdb, only in-frame clones are kept and a portion is missing. V and J calls and clone size are copied from that table; D and trimming were computed from the DNA. The data hold about 160,000 clones, with 60% to 85% observed a single time. This sequence originates from a man aged 60 to 69 with acute or convalescent COVID-19. Sequenced sample: peripheral blood.

The CDR3 coding sequence is TGTGCCAGCAGTGTTAGAGATACGCAGTATTTT. Amino acid sequence: CASSVRDTQYF. The gene calls are TRBV2 and TRBJ2-3, with D hard to call. The V gene's germline CDR1 is SNHLY and CDR2 FYNNEI. The CDR3 covers 11 residues. Trimming cost V 4 bases and J 5 bases, with 4 bases left between them. The whole variable domain, filled in from reference TRBV2 and TRBJ2-3, reads EPEVTQTPSHQVTQMGQEVILRCVPISNHLYFYWYRQILGQKVEFLVSFYNNEISEKSEIFDDQFSVERPDGSNFTLKIRSTKLEDSAMYFCASSVRDTQYFGPGTRLTVL.